The rows below give T cell receptor beta chains drawn from one sample of a study of blood T cell repertoires in COVID-19. The assay was immunoSEQ multiplex PCR, and TCRdb's table has in-frame clones only and misses some. The sample has about 100,000 clones; roughly 85% are singletons. Sequencing was carried out using peripheral blood. All receptors derive from a woman between 65 and 79 years old with active or convalescent COVID-19. Each CDR3 is given without its conserved first and last residue. D genes are given only for firm matches.

d_call: TRBD1
v_call: TRBV28
j_call: TRBJ1-5
cdr3_aa: ATGTGSRNQPQH

d_call: TRBD2
v_call: TRBV2
j_call: TRBJ2-5
cdr3_aa: ASSRLAGGETQY

d_call: -
v_call: TRBV28
j_call: TRBJ2-1
cdr3_aa: ASSPPGTYNEQF

d_call: TRBD1
v_call: TRBV5-1
j_call: TRBJ1-4
cdr3_aa: ASSIDRERLF

d_call: -
v_call: TRBV12-5
j_call: TRBJ2-7
cdr3_aa: ASGARGRAYEQY

d_call: TRBD2
v_call: TRBV5-4
j_call: TRBJ2-3
cdr3_aa: ASSLGAGGPSDTQY

d_call: TRBD2
v_call: TRBV5-1
j_call: TRBJ2-1
cdr3_aa: ASSFALAGMNEQF

d_call: -
v_call: TRBV5-1
j_call: TRBJ2-7
cdr3_aa: ASSPGGSSYEQY

d_call: -
v_call: TRBV6-5
j_call: TRBJ1-5
cdr3_aa: ASSSEVSNQPQH

d_call: TRBD1
v_call: TRBV2
j_call: TRBJ1-5
cdr3_aa: ASSPGQANQPQH

d_call: TRBD1
v_call: TRBV6-2/TRBV6-3
j_call: TRBJ2-7
cdr3_aa: ASSANWDRGGEQY

d_call: TRBD2
v_call: TRBV5-1
j_call: TRBJ2-7
cdr3_aa: ASSPRTGTSGRFSYEQY

d_call: TRBD1
v_call: TRBV2
j_call: TRBJ1-6
cdr3_aa: ASKPGQGSSPLH

d_call: TRBD1
v_call: TRBV2
j_call: TRBJ2-7
cdr3_aa: ASSSRTGRNEQY

d_call: TRBD2
v_call: TRBV10-3
j_call: TRBJ2-7
cdr3_aa: AISTGTSGGAYEQY

d_call: TRBD1
v_call: TRBV2
j_call: TRBJ1-5
cdr3_aa: ASRTGGPNQPQH

d_call: TRBD2
v_call: TRBV6-5
j_call: TRBJ2-1
cdr3_aa: ASSYSGLAGDHEQF

d_call: -
v_call: TRBV7-2
j_call: TRBJ2-7
cdr3_aa: ASSPGLGLEQY

d_call: TRBD1
v_call: TRBV18
j_call: TRBJ2-7
cdr3_aa: ASSPGDRGPEQY

d_call: TRBD1
v_call: TRBV7-9
j_call: TRBJ2-2
cdr3_aa: ASSQDRVSTGELF

d_call: -
v_call: TRBV11-2
j_call: TRBJ2-3
cdr3_aa: ASSLGTKTDTQY

d_call: -
v_call: TRBV7-9
j_call: TRBJ1-2
cdr3_aa: ASSLGRGDYGYT

d_call: -
v_call: TRBV9
j_call: TRBJ1-1
cdr3_aa: ASSVTQGWGDTEAF

d_call: TRBD1
v_call: TRBV2
j_call: TRBJ2-1
cdr3_aa: ASSQSPGQGYNEQF